The 31 T cell receptor beta chains below all came from one sample that was sequenced in a study of T-cell memory formation after mild COVID-19. TCRdb reanalysed the 5' RACE reads using MiXCR and keeps one entry per CDR3 protein. Among 70,000 to 100,000 distinct CDR3 sequences, about 14% were seen once, and the ten largest hold approximately 39%. The sequenced sample was PBMCs or a T cell subset sorted from them (not recorded which). Receptors originate from a man between 18 and 35 years old who had mild COVID-19 (a few samples of this study predate the infection). Cell type and time point are not known.

Here the CDR3 DNA reads TGTGCCAGCAGCGTAGGCGGGAAGGATGGCTACACCTTC. Protein: CASSVGGKDGYTF. The J gene is TRBJ1-2, the V gene TRBV9; D remains ambiguous. Trimming took 0 bases from V and 6 from J, leaving 9 bases between them. Germline V gives CDR1 SGDLS, CDR2 YYNGEE. The CDR3 sequence is 13 residues long.

This clonotype was counted a few times. The chain uses TRBV6-2 or TRBV6-3 and TRBJ1-1, with D unresolved. Trimming removed 2 bases from V and 8 bases from J, with 6 bases in between. The CDR3 sequence is 11 residues long. Germline CDR1 reads MNHEY; CDR2 reads SVGEGT. The CDR3 region has the DNA TGTGCCAGCAGTTACCCGGGAGAAGCTTTCTTT. Its translation is CASSYPGEAFF.

This clonotype was counted between two and nine times. The chain carries TRBV7-2 and TRBJ1-1, with D uncertain. The length of the CDR3 is 12 residues. CDR1 SGHTA and CDR2 FQGNSA come from the germline V gene. The V end lost 3 bases, the J end lost 8 bases, and 10 bases lay between the germline ends. The CDR3 sequence is CASSFGGSEAFF. The DNA of the CDR3 is TGTGCCAGCAGCTTCGGAGGTTCAGAAGCTTTCTTT.

The rearrangement links TRBV4-2 to TRBJ2-7; no definite D call. V dropped 1 base and J dropped 6 bases, with 4 bases sitting between them. Germline V CDR1 and CDR2: LGHNA, YNFKEQ. The length of the CDR3 is 11 residues. The CDR3 region has the DNA TGTGCCAGCAGCCAAGGGTCCGAGCAGTACTTC. Protein sequence: CASSQGSEQYF.

This clonotype has ten or more counts. The J gene is TRBJ2-5, the V gene TRBV27; 8 positions agree with TRBD1. From germline, CDR1 is MNHEY and CDR2 SMNVEV (reference sequence). V shed 5 bases, J shed 12 bases, and the junction held 11 bases outside the gene matches. CDR3 size: 13 residues. The CDR3 loop is CASSDGTGPWKYF. The CDR3 coding sequence is TGTGCCAGCAGTGATGGGACAGGCCCTTGGAAGTACTTC.

This chain connects TRBV4-3 to TRBJ1-1; 7 bases fit TRBD1. V shed 5 bases and J 5 bases; nucleotides not matched to a gene: 11. Germline V gene data show CDR1 as LGHNA and CDR2 as YSLEER. This CDR3 comprises 15 residues. The CDR3 loop is CASSEQTGLGTEAFF. CDR3 sequence (DNA): TGCGCCAGCAGCGAGCAGACAGGGCTGGGGACTGAAGCTTTCTTT.

This clonotype was picked up a small number of times. The V and J genes are TRBV10-3 and TRBJ2-7, with D perhaps matching TRBD1 (6 bases). Germline V lookup: CDR1 ENHRY, CDR2 SYGVKD. This CDR3 comprises 14 residues. V was cut by 7 bases and J by 5 bases, with 18 bases left in between. For the CDR3, the DNA is TGTGCCATCACCCCAACAGGGCGGATCCACGAGCAGTACTTC. It codes for CAITPTGRIHEQYF.

This clonotype appeared a few times. The DNA for the CDR3 is TGTGCCAGCAGCGTTAGCGGGGGCCCCTACGAGCAGTACTTC. It translates to CASSVSGGPYEQYF. V and J are TRBV9 and TRBJ2-7; 9 bases fit TRBD2. CDR3 length equals 14 residues. The germline gives CDR1 SGDLS, CDR2 YYNGEE. The ends lost 2 bases at V and 2 bases at J; junction bases unmatched: 2.

This chain uses TRBV7-8 with TRBJ2-7; TRBD1 matches at 7 bases. V was clipped by 5 bases and J by 3 bases; unmatched bases: 1. The CDR3 runs to 12 residues. The germline V gene encodes CDR1 SGHVS and CDR2 FQNEAQ. CDR3 amino acids: CASSRTGYEQYF. The CDR3 DNA reads as TGTGCCAGCAGCCGGACAGGCTACGAGCAGTACTTC.

Only one count was recorded for this clonotype. As DNA, the CDR3 is TGCGCCAGCAGCCCCCAGGAGAAGGGTTTTTCACCCCTCCACTTT. Translated, it gives CASSPQEKGFSPLHF. The J gene is TRBJ1-6, the V gene TRBV4-1; unclear D gene. Trimming left V 4 bases short and J 9 bases short, with 16 bases between. Germline V gene data show CDR1 as MGHRA and CDR2 as YSYEKL. The CDR3 spans 15 residues.

The chain combines TRBV27 with TRBJ1-4; the D is unclear. CDR3 length: 15 residues. V gave up 5 bases and J gave up 2 bases, with 12 bases separating them. Germline CDR1 MNHEY, CDR2 SMNVEV (reference sequence). CDR3 sequence reads: CASSPVFPTNEKLFF. CDR3 DNA sequence: TGTGCCAGCAGTCCCGTCTTTCCGACTAATGAAAAACTGTTTTTT.

This clonotype was seen only a few times. The rearrangement joins TRBV4-2 to TRBJ2-1, with 13 bases fitting TRBD2. Germline CDR1 LGHNA, CDR2 YNFKEQ. Trimming cost V 4 bases and J 9 bases; bases outside gene matches: 6. This CDR3 has 15 amino acids. The CDR3 DNA follows: TGTGCCAGCAGCCCTGGACTAGCGGGGGTGATTGAGCAGTTCTTC. Translation: CASSPGLAGVIEQFF.

This clonotype qualifies as medium-sized. The rearrangement uses TRBV28 and TRBJ1-3; a possible D gene is TRBD1 (5 bases). This CDR3 is built from 17 residues. V shed 5 bases and J shed 2 bases, with 19 bases lying between them. Germline V CDR1 and CDR2: MDHEN, SYDVKM. The CDR3 loop reads CASSPRFYQGAGNTIYF. The CDR3 DNA follows: TGTGCCAGCAGTCCCCGCTTCTATCAAGGGGCTGGAAACACCATATATTTT.

This clonotype came up a few times. This chain links TRBV29-1 with TRBJ2-2; a possible D gene is TRBD1 (5 bases). Between the trimmed V and J ends, which lost 3 bases and 5 bases, there was a span of 10 bases. The CDR3 is 13 amino acids. The germline V gene has CDR1 SQVTM and CDR2 ANQGSEA. CDR3 nucleotides: TGCAGCGTTGACAGGGTGGGAACCGGGGAGCTGTTTTTT. Its protein product is CSVDRVGTGELFF.

The V call is TRBV12-5, the J call TRBJ1-5; 7 bases match TRBD1. Germline V gene lookup returns CDR1 LGHNT and CDR2 FRNRAP. The CDR3 runs 16 residues. The trim removed 7 bases at V and 0 bases at J, leaving 9 bases unmatched. The chain's CDR3 is CASAGGDSHSNQPQHF. DNA of the CDR3: TGTGCTAGTGCCGGAGGGGACAGTCATAGCAATCAGCCCCAGCATTTT.

The chain employs TRBV6-5 and TRBJ1-2; D is undetermined. V was clipped by 0 bases and J by 4 bases, with 6 bases between them. CDR1 and CDR2 from the germline V gene are MNHEY and SVGAGI. The CDR3 loop spans 13 amino acids. The CDR3 DNA is TGTGCCAGCAGTTACTCGGTCATCTATGGCTACACCTTC. Its protein is CASSYSVIYGYTF.

The chain has TRBV5-1 and TRBJ1-2, with 8 bases matching TRBD1. J was trimmed by 3 bases and V by 3 bases; bases with no gene match: 7. CDR3 length equals 15 residues. Germline V lookup: CDR1 SGHRS, CDR2 YFSETQ. The CDR3 here is CASSWRQGLDYGYTF. The DNA for the CDR3 is TGCGCCAGCAGCTGGAGACAGGGGTTGGACTATGGCTACACCTTC.

This clonotype has just a few counts. The chain employs TRBV27 and TRBJ2-5; 8 bases align to TRBD1. The ends lost 6 bases at V and 3 bases at J; junction bases unmatched: 3. Germline loops: CDR1 MNHEY, CDR2 SMNVEV (reference sequence). The CDR3 has 13 amino acids. As DNA, the CDR3 is TGTGCCAGCAGGCCGACAGGGGAAGAGACCCAGTACTTC. It encodes CASRPTGEETQYF.

The chain carries TRBV5-4 and TRBJ2-5; 12 bases map to TRBD2. CDR3 length: 19 residues. Germline CDR1 SGHNT, CDR2 YYREEE (reference sequence). Trimming took 2 bases from V and 5 from J; bases not matched to a gene: 16. The CDR3 spells CASSLGGLAGFAVAETQYF. The CDR3 bases are TGTGCCAGCAGCTTAGGAGGACTAGCGGGGTTCGCGGTTGCGGAGACCCAGTACTTC.

This clonotype appeared a few times. The chain carries TRBV24-1 and TRBJ2-3, with 8 positions matching TRBD1. CDR3 size: 15 residues. Germline-derived CDR1 and CDR2 are KGHDR and SFDVKD. V lost 5 bases to trimming and J lost 4 bases; unmatched junction nucleotides: 7. CDR3 nucleotide sequence: TGTGCCACCAGTGTTCAAGGACAGGGTGCAGATACGCAGTATTTT. Its translation: CATSVQGQGADTQYF.

There are many counts of this clonotype. V is TRBV5-5 and J is TRBJ2-7; the D gene is possibly TRBD1 (5 bases). The CDR3 totals 15 residues. CDR1 SGHKS and CDR2 YYEKEE come from the germline V gene (reference sequence). Deletions cut 4 bases from V and 4 bases from J, with 18 bases between. CDR3 DNA: TGTGCCAGCAGCCCGGGCAGGCAGGGCGTGTACGAGCAGTACTTC. Protein sequence: CASSPGRQGVYEQYF. Full variable domain (remainder filled in from reference TRBV5-5 and TRBJ2-7): DAGVTQSPTHLIKTRGQQVTLRCSPISGHKSVSWYQQVLGQGPQFIFQYYEKEERGRGNFPDRFSARQFPNYSSELNVNALLLGDSALYLCASSPGRQGVYEQYFGPGTRLTVT.

V is TRBV7-3 and J is TRBJ2-2; perhaps D is TRBD1 or TRBD2 (5 bases each). The CDR3 consists of 13 residues. V lost 1 base and J lost 6, with 6 bases in between. Germline V gene sequence: CDR1 SGHTA, CDR2 FQGTGA. The CDR3 is CASSLMGAGELFF. CDR3 nucleotide sequence: TGTGCCAGCAGCTTAATGGGGGCCGGGGAGCTGTTTTTT.

The sample holds a few counts of this clonotype. The V and J genes are TRBV29-1 and TRBJ2-7; 8 bases fit TRBD1. Germline V gene lookup returns CDR1 SQVTM and CDR2 ANQGSEA. J gave up 2 bases and V 4 bases, and 7 bases lay outside the gene matches. This CDR3 contains 14 residues. As DNA, the CDR3 is TGCAGCGTTGTCCCTGCAGGGGGCCCCTACGAGCAGTACTTC. Amino acids: CSVVPAGGPYEQYF.

The chain combines TRBV28 with TRBJ2-6; possibly TRBD2 for D (5 bases). The CDR3 is 18 residues long. Trimming cost V 6 bases and J 0 bases, with 18 bases left between them. CDR1 is MDHEN, CDR2 SYDVKM, per germline. CDR3 sequence (DNA): TGTGCCAGCAGCAAGCGACGGGGAGCTTCCTCTGGGGCCAACGTCCTGACTTTC. Residues: CASSKRRGASSGANVLTF.

J is TRBJ1-1 and V is TRBV19; 7 nucleotides line up with TRBD1. Trimming at V came to 5 bases and at J to 2 bases, leaving 5 bases not matched to a gene. This CDR3 has 14 amino acids. Germline V gene sequence: CDR1 LNHDA, CDR2 SQIVND (reference sequence). The CDR3 reads CASSPTGRNTEAFF. CDR3 in DNA: TGTGCCAGTAGTCCGACAGGGCGTAACACTGAAGCTTTCTTT. Variable domain in full (rest from reference TRBV19 and TRBJ1-1): DGGITQSPKYLFRKEGQNVTLSCEQNLNHDAMYWYRQDPGQGLRLIYYSQIVNDFQKGDIAEGYSVSREKKESFPLTVTSAQKNPTAFYLCASSPTGRNTEAFFGQGTRLTVV.

A few counts support this clonotype. V and J are TRBV4-3 and TRBJ2-7; 10 bases match TRBD1. The V gene end was trimmed by 8 bases and the J gene end by 1 base; junction bases not matched to a gene: 5. Germline loops: CDR1 LGHNA, CDR2 YSLEER. The CDR3 totals 14 residues. Here the CDR3 reads CASSLGQGSYEQYF. CDR3 DNA: TGCGCCAGCTCCTTGGGACAGGGGTCCTACGAGCAGTACTTC.

This chain joins TRBV29-1 and TRBJ2-3, with 11 bases fitting TRBD2. This CDR3 contains 13 residues. Germline-derived CDR1 and CDR2 are SQVTM and ANQGSEA. The junction had 2 bases not matched to a gene; V was cut back by 4 bases and J by 5 bases. In DNA form, the CDR3 reads TGCAGCGTTGCAACTAGCGGGGGAGATACGCAGTATTTT. Encoded protein: CSVATSGGDTQYF.

At least ten counts were recorded for this clonotype. The gene calls are TRBV20-1 and TRBJ1-6; D gene ambiguous. This CDR3 region has 13 residues. Germline V gene lookup returns CDR1 DFQATT and CDR2 SNEGSKA (reference sequence). Trimming shortened V by 1 base and J by 6 bases, and 7 bases separated the two germline ends. The CDR3 DNA sequence: TGCAGTGCTAGAGCCGAATTTAATTCACCCCTCCACTTT. Translated, it gives CSARAEFNSPLHF.

This chain joins TRBV7-6 and TRBJ1-5; D is unclear. Trimming pared 5 bases from V and 9 bases from J, leaving 17 bases between. The CDR3 runs to 14 residues. Germline CDR1 is SGHVS and CDR2 is FNYEAQ. Here the CDR3 DNA reads TGTGCCAGCAGCCCCAATCCGGGCTCTCGGCCCCAGCATTTT. This codes for CASSPNPGSRPQHF. Using reference TRBV7-6 and TRBJ1-5 for the parts outside the CDR3, the full variable domain is GAGVSQSPRYKVTKRGQDVALRCDPISGHVSLYWYRQALGQGPEFLTYFNYEAQQDKSGLPNDRFSAERPEGSISTLTIQRTEQRDSAMYRCASSPNPGSRPQHFGDGTRLSIL.

This clonotype was counted only a few times. This sequence joins TRBV5-1 and TRBJ2-3, with 10 bases identical to TRBD1. The length of the CDR3 is 14 residues. The J segment lost 6 bases and the V segment lost 7 bases, leaving 8 bases of the junction unmatched. Germline V CDR1 and CDR2: SGHRS, YFSETQ. In DNA, the CDR3 is TGCGCCAGCGGTTTGCCGGGACAGGGGGATACGCAGTATTTT. Translating gives CASGLPGQGDTQYF.

This clonotype was observed a few times. This chain links TRBV4-3 with TRBJ1-2, with D possibly matching TRBD1 (5 bases). Trimming stripped 4 bases from V and 5 bases from J, with 20 bases between. The germline V gene has CDR1 LGHNA and CDR2 YSLEER. The length of the CDR3 is 16 residues. CDR3 amino acids: CASSPPPAGGRYGYTF. CDR3 in DNA: TGCGCCAGCAGCCCCCCTCCTGCCGGGGGACGGTATGGCTACACCTTC.